This TCR beta chain was obtained from a study of T cells in localized non-small cell lung cancer. The table came from immunoSEQ multiplex PCR; TCRdb's copy has only in-frame clones and leaves some out. The repertoire holds approximately 4,000 clones, with around 23% as singletons. This clone came up a few times. The target antigen is unknown. Study findings and constraints: Uninvolved adjacent lung had higher T cell clonality than tumor and all other tissues.

This TCR was sampled from a woman aged 40 to 75 with stage I lung adenocarcinoma. The sequences come from lung tumor tissue, collected before any cancer treatment.

CDR3 protein: CASKPGTPSSEQYF. The CDR3 coding sequence is TGTGCCAGCAAACCCGGGACGCCTTCTAGCGAGCAGTACTTC. The V gene is TRBV11-3, the J gene TRBJ2-7; D tentatively fits TRBD1 or TRBD2 (5 bases each). Germline V CDR1 and CDR2: SGHNT, YENEEA. V was trimmed by 7 bases and J by 6 bases, leaving 19 bases between them. CDR3 length: 14 amino acids. Complete variable domain (other parts from reference TRBV11-3 and TRBJ2-7): EAGVVQSPRYKIIEKKQPVAFWCNPISGHNTLYWYLQNLGQGPELLIRYENEEAVDDSQLPKDRFSAERLKGVDSTLKIQPAELGDSAVYLCASKPGTPSSEQYFGPGTRLTVT.